This TCR beta chain is from a study of PD-1 blockade in mismatch repair-deficient tumors. Study summary: All were previously treated, progressing patients with around eleven mismatch repair-deficient cancer types.

TCRs were sequenced from a few patients responding to pembrolizumab. The method was immunoSEQ multiplex PCR; TCRdb's version includes in-frame clones alone and lacks a portion of them. In the table there are roughly 79,000 clones, 80% to 90% of which are singletons. The germline gives CDR1 SGHAT, CDR2 FQDESV (reference sequence). V dropped 5 bases and J dropped 3; count of bases not matched to a gene: 10. CDR3 length equals 15 residues. The material sequenced was peripheral blood, taken 44 weeks after starting pembrolizumab. The gene calls are TRBV11-1 and TRBJ2-7; 7 nucleotides align to TRBD2. The sequence was collected from an adult with mismatch repair-deficient cancer. For the CDR3, the DNA is TGTGCCAGCAGCCACCCGCGAGGGACTATCTACGAGCAGTACTTC. It codes for CASSHPRGTIYEQYF.